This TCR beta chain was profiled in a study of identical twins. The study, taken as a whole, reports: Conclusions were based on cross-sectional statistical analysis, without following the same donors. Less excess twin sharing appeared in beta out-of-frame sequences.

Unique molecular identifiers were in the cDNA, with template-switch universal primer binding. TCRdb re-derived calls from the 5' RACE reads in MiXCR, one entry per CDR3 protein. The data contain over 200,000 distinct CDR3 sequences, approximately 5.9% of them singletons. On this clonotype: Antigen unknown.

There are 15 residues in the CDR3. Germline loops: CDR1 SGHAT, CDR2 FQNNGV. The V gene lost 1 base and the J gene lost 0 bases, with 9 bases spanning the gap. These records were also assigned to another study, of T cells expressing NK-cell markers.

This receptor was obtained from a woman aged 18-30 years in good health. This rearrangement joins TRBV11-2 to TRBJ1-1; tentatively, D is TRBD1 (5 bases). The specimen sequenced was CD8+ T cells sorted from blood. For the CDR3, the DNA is TGTGCCAGCAGCTTAGGTGACAGAATGAACACTGAAGCTTTCTTT. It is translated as CASSLGDRMNTEAFF.